This TCR beta chain was retrieved from a study of T cell responses to AZD1222 COVID-19 vaccine. CDR1 and CDR2 from the germline V gene are SGHDT and YYEEEE. V lost 6 bases, J lost 4 bases, and 7 bases lay in between. This CDR3 has 11 residues. Concerning this clone itself: Its antigen is as yet unknown.

General study findings and limits: Epitopes outside B.1.351 and B.1.1.7 mutated regions reportedly drew nearly half of spike TCRs.

The assay was immunoSEQ multiplex PCR, and TCRdb's table has in-frame clones only and misses some. The table has about 120,000 clones, approximately 85% seen once. The V gene is TRBV5-6, the J gene TRBJ1-2; D remains ambiguous. This receptor was obtained from an adult in good health. Sample: peripheral blood, taken on day 0 of AZD1222 vaccination. In DNA, the CDR3 is TGTGCCAGCAACCGGGGCTATGGCTACACCTTC. This sequence encodes CASNRGYGYTF.